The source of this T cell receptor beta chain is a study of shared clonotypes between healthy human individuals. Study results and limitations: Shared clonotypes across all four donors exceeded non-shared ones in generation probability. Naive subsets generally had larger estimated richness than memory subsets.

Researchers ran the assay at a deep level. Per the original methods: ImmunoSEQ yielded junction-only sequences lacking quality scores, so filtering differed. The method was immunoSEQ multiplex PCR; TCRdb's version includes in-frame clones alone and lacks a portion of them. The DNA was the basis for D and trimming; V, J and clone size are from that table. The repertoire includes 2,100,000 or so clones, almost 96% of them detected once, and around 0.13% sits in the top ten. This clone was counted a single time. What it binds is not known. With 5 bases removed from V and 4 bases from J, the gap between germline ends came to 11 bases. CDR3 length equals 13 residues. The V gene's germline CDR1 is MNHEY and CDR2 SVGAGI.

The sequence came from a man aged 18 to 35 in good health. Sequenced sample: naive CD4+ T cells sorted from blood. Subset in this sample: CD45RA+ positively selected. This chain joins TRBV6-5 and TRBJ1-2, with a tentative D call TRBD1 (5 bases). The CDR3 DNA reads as TGTGCCAGCAGTGGGACGGCGGCCTATGGCTACACCTTC. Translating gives CASSGTAAYGYTF.